The 18 T cell receptor beta chains in this list originate from one sample, sequenced in a study of blood T cells in healthy people across ages (dated by TCRdb to between 2014 and 2017). Library creation used 5' RACE. The reads were generated on an Illumina HiSeq 2500. A second PCR of about 7 to 12 cycles was run with a J-beta primer mix and a sample-barcoded 5' primer. TCRdb trimmed the raw reads at Q25, called clones with MiXCR and kept productive beta chains. Each CDR3 protein appears once, grouped with its most common genes and DNA. For this sample the table gives 980,000 or so distinct CDR3 sequences, of which 40% to 60% were detected only once. The ten largest clones capture 13% of the sample. What was sequenced was blood. All receptors derive from a man under 40 in good health.

The rearrangement links TRBV2 to TRBJ2-7, with D unclear. CDR1 and CDR2 (germline): SNHLY, FYNNEI. V lost 2 bases, J lost 3 bases, and 8 bases lay in between. The CDR3 is made up of 13 amino acids. Here the CDR3 reads CASSEIRCYEQYF. The CDR3 DNA reads as TGTGCCAGCAGTGAAATCAGGTGCTACGAGCAGTACTTC.

Details on this clonotype: A much larger clone differs by one base, so this may be a read error. The chain links TRBV4-3 to TRBJ2-1, with 9 bases fitting TRBD2. Per germline, CDR1 LGHNA and CDR2 YSLEER. The CDR3 has 15 residues. Trimming cost V 4 bases and J 7 bases; bases outside gene matches: 8. The DNA of the CDR3 is TGCGCCAGCAGCCTCCTCGGCGGGGGGGGAAATGAGCAGTTCTTC. Amino acid sequence: CASSLLGGGGNEQFF.

The chain links TRBV7-9 to TRBJ2-3; D is unresolved. Germline-derived CDR1 and CDR2 are SEHNR and FQNEAQ (reference sequence). This CDR3 region has 17 residues. Trimming took 1 base from V and 1 from J, leaving 15 bases between them. The CDR3 here is CASSLEEWWRRTDTQYF. CDR3 DNA sequence: TGTGCCAGCAGCTTAGAGGAGTGGTGGCGACGCACAGATACGCAGTATTTT.

This clonotype was seen a few times. The rearrangement joins TRBV5-1 to TRBJ2-7; D may be TRBD2 (5 bases). Trimming shortened V by 0 bases and J by 4 bases, and 14 bases separated the two germline ends. Germline-derived CDR1 and CDR2 are SGHRS and YFSETQ. CDR3 length: 15 amino acids. The CDR3 protein is CASSLAREILYEQYF. The CDR3 DNA sequence: TGCGCCAGCAGCTTGGCCCGGGAAATTTTATACGAGCAGTACTTC.

The chain joins TRBV7-8 to TRBJ2-7, with unresolved D. Germline values: CDR1 SGHVS, CDR2 FQNEAQ. The CDR3 contains 15 residues. Trimming left V 6 bases short and J 0 bases short, with 15 bases between. This CDR3 reads CASRRDMSFSYEQYF. As DNA, the CDR3 is TGTGCCAGCAGAAGAGACATGTCCTTCTCCTACGAGCAGTACTTC.

There are a few counts of this clonotype. The genes are TRBV5-1 and TRBJ1-2; a weak D match, TRBD1 (5 bases). Trimming stripped 3 bases from V and 4 bases from J, with 13 bases between. The V gene's germline CDR1 is SGHRS and CDR2 YFSETQ. The CDR3 consists of 14 residues. DNA for the CDR3: TGCGCCAGCAGCTGGGGAAGGGGCCGCTATGGCTACACCTTC. The encoded protein is CASSWGRGRYGYTF.

This clonotype was detected a few times. The chain combines TRBV6-6 with TRBJ2-3; 8 bases match TRBD1. Germline V gives CDR1 MNHNY, CDR2 SVGAGI (reference sequence). V shed 2 bases and J 4 bases; nucleotides not matched to a gene: 11. The CDR3 consists of 17 residues. For the CDR3, the DNA is TGTGCCAGCAGTTACCCAAGCAGGGGGCTAGGAGCAGATACGCAGTATTTT. It translates to CASSYPSRGLGADTQYF.

About this clonotype: A junction end diverges from the germline sequence, so it may reflect a read error. The chain recombines TRBV3-1 with TRBJ2-6; the D gene is possibly TRBD1 (5 bases). CDR1 and CDR2 (germline): LGHDT, YNNKEL (reference sequence). The length of the CDR3 is 12 residues. The CDR3 nucleotides are TGTGCCAGCAGCCCTGGGGCCAACGTCCCGACTTTC. This sequence encodes CASSPGANVPTF.

This clonotype came up a few times. The CDR3 DNA is TGTGCCAGCAGCGTAGGGGAGGGTACAGCCTACGAGCAGTACTTC. Amino acid sequence: CASSVGEGTAYEQYF. This rearrangement joins TRBV9 to TRBJ2-7; 7 bases agree with TRBD2. This CDR3 region has 15 residues. Germline CDR1 and CDR2: SGDLS and YYNGEE. Trimming cost V 0 bases and J 2 bases; bases outside gene matches: 5.

This clonotype was counted only a few times. The genes are TRBV6-5 and TRBJ2-1, with D possibly being TRBD1 (5 bases). There are 14 residues in the CDR3. Trimming left V 0 bases short and J 8 bases short, with 11 bases between. Germline-derived CDR1 and CDR2 are MNHEY and SVGAGI. CDR3 residues: CASSYSVGLDEQFF. The CDR3 DNA sequence: TGTGCCAGCAGTTACTCGGTGGGGCTGGATGAGCAGTTCTTC.

This clonotype was observed a few times. This chain connects TRBV5-1 to TRBJ1-2; 9 nucleotides agree with TRBD1. V dropped 5 bases and J dropped 6; count of bases not matched to a gene: 5. In germline, CDR1 is SGHRS, CDR2 YFSETQ. The CDR3 spans 13 residues. In DNA form, the CDR3 reads TGCGCCAGCAGACAAACAGGGGGCAATGGCTACACCTTC. The encoded protein is CASRQTGGNGYTF. The whole variable domain, remainder taken from reference TRBV5-1 and TRBJ1-2, is KAGVTQTPRYLIKTRGQQVTLSCSPISGHRSVSWYQQTPGQGLQFLFEYFSETQRNKGNFPGRFSGRQFSNSRSEMNVSTLELGDSALYLCASRQTGGNGYTFGSGTRLTVV.

The chain has TRBV6-5 and TRBJ2-7, with TRBD1 matching 9 bases. The length of the CDR3 is 13 residues. The V segment lost 4 bases and the J segment 9 bases; nucleotides outside the gene matches: 7. CDR1 is MNHEY, CDR2 SVGAGI, per germline. The DNA of the CDR3 is TGTGCCAGCAGTTGGGACAGGGTGGACGGGCAGTACTTC. It codes for CASSWDRVDGQYF.

This clonotype came up a few times. The chain couples TRBV12-3 or TRBV12-4 to TRBJ2-3, with a possible D match to TRBD2 (5 bases). The length of the CDR3 is 16 residues. The germline V and J ends were trimmed by 5 bases and 0 bases, with 15 bases remaining between them. CDR3: CASSHRGSHSTDTQYF. The CDR3 nucleotides read TGTGCCAGCAGTCACCGGGGTTCCCACAGCACAGATACGCAGTATTTT.

The chain carries TRBV7-6 and TRBJ2-7, with D perhaps given as TRBD1 or TRBD2 (7 bases each). CDR1 and CDR2 from the germline V gene are SGHVS and FNYEAQ. CDR3 length: 13 residues. V shed 5 bases and J shed 3 bases, with 11 bases lying between them. CDR3 residues: CASSQGGYYEQYF. The CDR3 DNA reads as TGTGCCAGCAGCCAGGGGGGGTACTACGAGCAGTACTTC. The full variable domain, with the rest looked up from reference TRBV7-6 and TRBJ2-7, is GAGVSQSPRYKVTKRGQDVALRCDPISGHVSLYWYRQALGQGPEFLTYFNYEAQQDKSGLPNDRFSAERPEGSISTLTIQRTEQRDSAMYRCASSQGGYYEQYFGPGTRLTVT.

V usage is TRBV29-1 and J usage is TRBJ1-2; D may be TRBD1 (6 bases). Trimming removed 7 bases from V and 9 bases from J, with 21 bases in between. The CDR3 consists of 13 residues. The germline V gene has CDR1 SQVTM and CDR2 ANQGSEA. CDR3 region: CSGGAGDFRSYTF. The CDR3 DNA sequence: TGCAGCGGGGGGGCCGGGGATTTTAGAAGCTACACCTTC.

Only a few counts were recorded for this clonotype. The gene calls are TRBV27 and TRBJ1-1; possible D gene TRBD1, 5 bases. The CDR3 covers 15 residues. CDR1 is MNHEY and CDR2 is SMNVEV in the germline V gene (reference sequence). Deletions cut 5 bases from V and 1 base from J, with 14 bases between. CDR3 bases: TGTGCCAGCAGTACTTCCCCTGGGACGAACACTGAAGCTTTCTTT. Encoded protein: CASSTSPGTNTEAFF.

This chain uses TRBV4-1 with TRBJ2-5; D assignment may be TRBD1 or TRBD2 (5 bases each). With 1 base removed from V and 1 base from J, the gap between germline ends came to 19 bases. The V gene's germline CDR1 is MGHRA and CDR2 YSYEKL. The CDR3 extends over 18 amino acids. The CDR3 DNA follows: TGCGCCAGCAGCCAAGGAGGGGCCACCCCCGCCCCCCAAGAGACCCAGTACTTC. Its protein product is CASSQGGATPAPQETQYF.

The chain links TRBV2 to TRBJ2-1, with 10 bases lining up with TRBD2. V was clipped by 6 bases and J by 1 base; unmatched bases: 6. The CDR3 is made up of 16 amino acids. Germline V CDR1 and CDR2: SNHLY, FYNNEI. The CDR3 sequence: CASSIRTSGSYNEQFF. In DNA, the CDR3 is TGTGCCAGCAGCATACGGACTAGCGGATCCTACAATGAGCAGTTCTTC.